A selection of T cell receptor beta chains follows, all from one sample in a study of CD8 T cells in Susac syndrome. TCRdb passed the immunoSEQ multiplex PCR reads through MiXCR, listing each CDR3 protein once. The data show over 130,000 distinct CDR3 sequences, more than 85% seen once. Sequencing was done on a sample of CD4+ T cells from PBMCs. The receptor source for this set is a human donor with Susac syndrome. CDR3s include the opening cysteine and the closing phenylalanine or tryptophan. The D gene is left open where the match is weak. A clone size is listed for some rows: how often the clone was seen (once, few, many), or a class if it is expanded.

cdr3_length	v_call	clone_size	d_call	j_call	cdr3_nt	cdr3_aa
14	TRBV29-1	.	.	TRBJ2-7	TGCAGCGTTGAAGATCAGGGTTCAGGATACGAGCAGTACTTC	CSVEDQGSGYEQYF
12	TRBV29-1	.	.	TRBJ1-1	TGCAGCGCTGATCGGATGAACACTGAAGCTTTCTTT	CSADRMNTEAFF
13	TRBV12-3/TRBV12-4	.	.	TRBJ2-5	TGTGCCAGCAGTTTGCCAGGGTCTGGGACCCAGTACTTC	CASSLPGSGTQYF
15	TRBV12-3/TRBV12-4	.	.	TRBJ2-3	TGTGCCAGCAGCCCGAGACAGTTAGGCACAGATACGCAGTATTTT	CASSPRQLGTDTQYF
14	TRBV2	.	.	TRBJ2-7	TGTGCCAGCAGTGAGGCAGGGCGTGCCTACGAGCAGTACTTC	CASSEAGRAYEQYF
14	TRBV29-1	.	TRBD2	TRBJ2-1	TGCAGCGTTCTGAGACTAGCGTCATACAATGAGCAGTTCTTC	CSVLRLASYNEQFF
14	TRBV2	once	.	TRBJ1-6	TGTGCCAGCAGTATAGGACAGCCTAATTCACCCCTCCACTTT	CASSIGQPNSPLHF
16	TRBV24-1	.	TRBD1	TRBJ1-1	TGTGCCACCAGTGCTCGGGACAGGGGGGGGAGCACTGAAGCTTTCTTT	CATSARDRGGSTEAFF
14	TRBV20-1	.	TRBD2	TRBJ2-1	TGCAGTGCTATCGGACTAGCGGCCTACAATGAGCAGTTCTTC	CSAIGLAAYNEQFF
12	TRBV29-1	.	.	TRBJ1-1	TGCAGCGTTGACAGGGGCGGCACTGAAGCTTTCTTT	CSVDRGGTEAFF
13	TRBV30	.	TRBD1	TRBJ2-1	TGTGCCTGGGCCGGACAGGGAGGTAGGGGGCAGTTCTTC	CAWAGQGGRGQFF
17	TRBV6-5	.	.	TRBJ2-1	TGTGCCAGCAGTTACTCGCAACGGGGGAGCTCCTACAATGAGCAGTTCTTC	CASSYSQRGSSYNEQFF
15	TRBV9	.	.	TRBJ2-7	TGTGCCAGCAGCGTAGAAGGAGGGTCTTCCTACGAGCAGTACTTC	CASSVEGGSSYEQYF
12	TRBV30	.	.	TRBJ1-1	TGTGCCTGGAGTCCCATGAACACTGAAGCTTTCTTT	CAWSPMNTEAFF
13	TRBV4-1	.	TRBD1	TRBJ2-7	TGCGCCAGCAGCCAAGCGGGACAGTACGAGCAGTACTTC	CASSQAGQYEQYF
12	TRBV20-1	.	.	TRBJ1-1	TGCAGTGCTACCAGGGTCGGTACTGAAGCTTTCTTT	CSATRVGTEAFF
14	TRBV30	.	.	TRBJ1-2	TGTGCCTGGAGTGGACCGGGACAAACTTATGGCTACACCTTC	CAWSGPGQTYGYTF
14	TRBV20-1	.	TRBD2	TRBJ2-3	TGCAGTGCTACACCTAGCGGGAACACAGATACGCAGTATTTT	CSATPSGNTDTQYF
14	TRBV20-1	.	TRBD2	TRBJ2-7	TGCAGTGCTAGAATTGGACTAGCAACCTACGAGCAGTACTTC	CSARIGLATYEQYF
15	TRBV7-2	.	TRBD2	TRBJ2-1	TGTGCCAGCAGCTTAGTGAGCGGGAGTTGGAGTGAGCAGTTCTTC	CASSLVSGSWSEQFF
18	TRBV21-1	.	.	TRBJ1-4	TGTGCCAGCAGCAAAGTTAAGGCGGGAAGAACAACTAATGAAAAACTGTTTTTT	CASSKVKAGRTTNEKLFF
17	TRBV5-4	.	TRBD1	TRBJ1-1	TGTGCCAGCAGTCCCAAATTGAAGGCAGGGGGAATCACTGAAGCTTTCTTT	CASSPKLKAGGITEAFF
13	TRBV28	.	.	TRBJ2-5	TGTGCCAGCAGTCCCGGTTCTCTGGAGACCCAGTACTTC	CASSPGSLETQYF
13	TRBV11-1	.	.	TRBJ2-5	TGTGCCAGCAGCTTCCCAGGGGCAGAGACCCAGTACTTC	CASSFPGAETQYF
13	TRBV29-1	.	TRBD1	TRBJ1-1	TGCAGCATTGGGGACAGGTTGAACACTGAAGCTTTCTTT	CSIGDRLNTEAFF
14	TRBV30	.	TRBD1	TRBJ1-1	TGTGCCTGGAGAAAACAGGGGGCTAGGACTGAAGCTTTCTTT	CAWRKQGARTEAFF
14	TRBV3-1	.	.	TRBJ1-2	TGTGCCAGCAGCCCTACCAGGGTTAGCTATGGCTACACCTTC	CASSPTRVSYGYTF
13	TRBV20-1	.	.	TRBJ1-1	TGCAGTGCTAGTTTGGGGGTGCGGACTGAAGCTTTCTTT	CSASLGVRTEAFF
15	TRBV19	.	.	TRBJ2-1	TGTGCCAGTAGTGTCGGGACGCTGGGGTGGGATGAGCAGTTCTTC	CASSVGTLGWDEQFF
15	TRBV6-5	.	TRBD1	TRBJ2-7	TGTGCCAGCAGTTATTCCGGGACAGGGTCCTACGAGCAGTACTTC	CASSYSGTGSYEQYF
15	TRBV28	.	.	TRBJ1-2	TGTGCCGCCCACTCTCCAGGGGCGGCCAGTAGGGGCTACACCTTC	CAAHSPGAASRGYTF
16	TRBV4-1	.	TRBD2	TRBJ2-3	TGCGCCAGCAGCGCATCCCAGCGGGGGAGCACAGATACGCAGTATTTT	CASSASQRGSTDTQYF
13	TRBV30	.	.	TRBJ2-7	TGTGCCTGGAGTGTTCGGACGAATTACGAGCAGTACTTC	CAWSVRTNYEQYF
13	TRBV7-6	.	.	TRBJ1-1	TGTGCCAGCAGCTTAGGCTTGGAACGTGAAGCTTTCTTT	CASSLGLEREAFF
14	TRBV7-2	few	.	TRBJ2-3	TGTGCCAGCAGCTTAGTTCGGGGCACAGATACGCAGTATTTT	CASSLVRGTDTQYF
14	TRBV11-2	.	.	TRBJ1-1	TGTGCCAGCAGCTTAGTCCGGGGGAACACTGAAGCTTTCTTT	CASSLVRGNTEAFF
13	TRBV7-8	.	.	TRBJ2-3	TGTGCCAGCAGCGCTCGACTAGCAGATACGCAGTATTTT	CASSARLADTQYF
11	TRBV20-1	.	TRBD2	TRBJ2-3	TGCAGTGCACCTACTAGCGGTACGCAGTATTTT	CSAPTSGTQYF
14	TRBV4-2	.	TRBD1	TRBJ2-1	TGTGCCAGCAGCCCTATGGACAGGTACAATGAGCAGTTCTTC	CASSPMDRYNEQFF